The rows below give T cell receptor beta chains drawn from one sample of a study of persistence of HIV-infected CD4 T cells. The assay was immunoSEQ multiplex PCR, and TCRdb's table has in-frame clones only and misses some. The sample records about 46,000 clones, 80% to 90% being singletons. Their cognate antigens are unknown. The sample in question was CD4+ T cells sorted from PBMCs after roughly 17-hour stimulation, obtained from a patient who received antiretroviral therapy. These receptor sequences come from an adult woman with HIV who was CMV-seropositive. Each CDR3 is given with its conserved first and last residue. D genes are given only for firm matches. Size tells how often a clone was seen (once, few, many) or the class of an expanded clone, and some rows leave it out.

D	J	V	size	CDR3	DNA
.	TRBJ1-4	TRBV27	.	CASSSSNFGRGEKLFF	TGTGCCAGCAGTTCCTCCAACTTCGGACGGGGGGAAAAACTGTTTTTT
TRBD2	TRBJ2-7	TRBV9	.	CASSEIAGGNSKQYF	TGTGCCAGCAGCGAAATAGCGGGAGGGAATAGTAAGCAGTACTTC
.	TRBJ1-1	TRBV6-4	.	CASSDSKSPGLSWHTEAFF	TGTGCCAGCAGTGACTCGAAATCCCCAGGGTTGAGTTGGCACACTGAAGCTTTCTTT
.	TRBJ1-6	TRBV7-2	.	CASSLVNSGWGSPLHF	TGTGCCAGCAGCTTAGTTAACTCCGGGTGGGGATCACCCCTCCACTTT
.	TRBJ2-2	TRBV18	.	CASSLDRSNKALMFF	TGTGCCAGCTCACTAGACAGATCGAACAAGGCGTTGATGTTTTTT
TRBD2	TRBJ2-3	TRBV5-4	.	CASSYPGRGSTDTQYF	TGTGCCAGCAGCTACCCTGGGAGGGGAAGCACAGATACGCAGTATTTT
.	TRBJ1-1	TRBV7-2	.	CASSLVKNTEAFF	TGTGCCAGCAGCTTAGTCAAGAACACTGAAGCTTTCTTT
.	TRBJ2-2	TRBV7-9	.	CASSLTSNTGELFF	TGTGCCAGCAGCTTAACATCTAACACCGGGGAGCTGTTTTTT
TRBD1	TRBJ2-7	TRBV5-1	.	CASSVRTGGGEQYF	TGCGCCAGCAGCGTACGGACAGGGGGCGGCGAGCAGTACTTC
.	TRBJ1-1	TRBV7-2	few	CASSLATGPVGTEAFF	TGTGCCAGCAGCTTAGCCACAGGGCCCGTGGGCACTGAAGCTTTCTTT
.	TRBJ1-5	TRBV16	.	CASSQAGVREQPQHF	TGTGCCAGCAGCCAAGCAGGGGTCCGGGAACAGCCCCAGCATTTT
.	TRBJ2-1	TRBV6-5	.	CASSYSYSGGYNEQFF	TGTGCCAGCAGTTACTCGTACAGTGGGGGATACAATGAGCAGTTCTTC
.	TRBJ1-1	TRBV7-3	once	CASSSSPGNTEAFF	TGTGCCAGCAGCTCCTCCCCGGGGAACACTGAAGCTTTCTTT
TRBD2	TRBJ2-1	TRBV19	.	CASSLSGRVQFF	TGTGCCAGTAGTCTTAGCGGGAGGGTTCAGTTCTTC
.	TRBJ2-7	TRBV19	.	CASSIARGDYEQYF	TGTGCCAGTAGTATAGCTAGGGGGGACTACGAGCAGTACTTC
.	TRBJ1-5	TRBV19	.	CASSSQLRGSNQPQHF	TGTGCCAGTAGTTCCCAGCTGAGGGGGAGCAATCAGCCCCAGCATTTT
.	TRBJ1-3	TRBV6-1	.	CASSEALPGDGNTIYF	TGTGCCAGCAGTGAAGCGTTGCCAGGGGATGGAAACACCATATATTTT
TRBD1	TRBJ1-1	TRBV18	.	CASSPYGQGRTNTEAFF	TGTGCCAGCTCACCCTATGGACAGGGCAGGACGAACACTGAAGCTTTCTTT
TRBD1	TRBJ2-5	TRBV7-3	few	CASSLGTGRPQYF	TGTGCCAGCAGCTTAGGGACAGGGAGGCCCCAGTACTTC
TRBD1	TRBJ1-3	TRBV18	.	CASSDSQGSGNTIYF	TGTGCCAGCTCAGATTCACAGGGGTCTGGAAACACCATATATTTT
TRBD1	TRBJ2-7	TRBV6-5	.	CASSRGTGAYEQYF	TGTGCCAGCAGTAGAGGAACAGGGGCGTACGAGCAGTACTTC
.	TRBJ2-1	TRBV7-7	.	CASSLYFGGPNEQFF	TGTGCCAGCAGCTTATATTTCGGGGGCCCCAATGAGCAGTTCTTC
.	TRBJ2-1	TRBV5-6	.	CASSKYNEQFF	TGTGCCAGCAGCAAATACAATGAGCAGTTCTTC